This is a list of T cell receptor beta chains from one sample in a study of T cell responses to AZD1222 COVID-19 vaccine. The assay was immunoSEQ multiplex PCR, and TCRdb's table has in-frame clones only and misses some. Of some 100,000 clones listed, around nine tenths are singletons. Sample: peripheral blood, taken on day 0 of AZD1222 vaccination. The origin of the receptors is an adult in good health. The CDR3 runs from the conserved cysteine through the conserved F or W. D genes are given only for firm matches. Size is omitted from some rows. Given values are once, few, many or a class for expanded clones.

size	D	length	V	J	DNA	CDR3
-	-	15	TRBV15	TRBJ1-3	TGTGCCACCAGCAGGGGCCCCAGCTCTGGAAACACCATATATTTT	CATSRGPSSGNTIYF
-	-	16	TRBV2	TRBJ2-3	TGTGCCAGCAGTGACACAGGTATTACTAGCACAGATACGCAGTATTTT	CASSDTGITSTDTQYF
-	TRBD1	13	TRBV11-3	TRBJ1-1	TGTGCCAGCAGCTTAGATCGCGGACAGGGAGCTTTCTTT	CASSLDRGQGAFF
-	TRBD1	19	TRBV7-9	TRBJ1-6	TGTGCCAGCAGCAAAACCGGGACAGGGTTCGGATCGCGATATTCACCCCTCCACTTT	CASSKTGTGFGSRYSPLHF
-	-	16	TRBV5-1	TRBJ2-3	TGCGCCAGCAGCTTGGGCGCAGGCATCAGCACAGATACGCAGTATTTT	CASSLGAGISTDTQYF
once	TRBD1	13	TRBV29-1	TRBJ1-1	TGCAGCGTTTCCGGGACAGGGAGGTCTGAAGCTTTCTTT	CSVSGTGRSEAFF
-	-	14	TRBV6-5	TRBJ1-1	TGTGCCAGCAGTCCCCCGAGGGGAAGGACTGAAGCTTTCTTT	CASSPPRGRTEAFF
-	-	14	TRBV10-3	TRBJ2-2	TGTGCCATCAGTCACGGGGCATACACCGGGGAGCTGTTTTTT	CAISHGAYTGELFF
-	TRBD1	14	TRBV9	TRBJ2-5	TGTGCCAGCAGCGCGACAGGGACGGGGGAGACCCAGTACTTC	CASSATGTGETQYF
-	-	14	TRBV5-5	TRBJ1-1	TGTGCCAGCAGCTTGGTACAGATGAACACTGAAGCTTTCTTT	CASSLVQMNTEAFF
-	TRBD1	13	TRBV6-2/TRBV6-3	TRBJ1-2	TGTGCCAGCAGTGAGCAGGGGGTCTATGGCTACACCTTC	CASSEQGVYGYTF
-	-	13	TRBV14	TRBJ1-1	TGTGCCAGCAGCCACACCCGGAACACTGAAGCTTTCTTT	CASSHTRNTEAFF
-	TRBD1	15	TRBV6-5	TRBJ2-1	TGTGCCAGCAGCTATGACAGGGCCCGATACAATGAGCAGTTCTTC	CASSYDRARYNEQFF
-	TRBD2	14	TRBV2	TRBJ2-5	TGTGCCAGCAGTGACCTAGCGGGGGTGGAGACCCAGTACTTC	CASSDLAGVETQYF
-	-	17	TRBV5-3	TRBJ1-1	TGTGCCAGAAGCGCCAACCGGGTCGAGGTGGGGAACACTGAAGCTTTCTTT	CARSANRVEVGNTEAFF
-	-	13	TRBV14	TRBJ2-1	TGTGCCAGCAGCCAAGGTTCCTCCAATGAGCAGTTCTTC	CASSQGSSNEQFF
-	TRBD2	16	TRBV10-2	TRBJ2-3	TGCGCCAGCAGTGAGTCGCTGGCGGGGGGTGTTGGCACGCAGTATTTT	CASSESLAGGVGTQYF
-	TRBD1	16	TRBV6-7	TRBJ2-2	TGTGCCAGCAGTTACTCGACAGGGGTGAACACCGGGGAGCTGTTTTTT	CASSYSTGVNTGELFF
-	-	15	TRBV10-3	TRBJ2-3	TGTGCCATCAGTGGGGGGGCAGGGGAATGGGATACGCAGTATTTT	CAISGGAGEWDTQYF
-	TRBD1	15	TRBV24-1	TRBJ2-1	TGTGCCACCAGTGCAGGACAGGGGTGGGACAATGAGCAGTTCTTC	CATSAGQGWDNEQFF
-	-	13	TRBV19	TRBJ1-2	TGTGCCAGTAGTTTTTCCTCTTCGTTCGGCTACACCTTC	CASSFSSSFGYTF
-	TRBD1	15	TRBV18	TRBJ2-3	TGTGCCAGCTCACTACAGGGGGGAAACACAGATACGCAGTATTTT	CASSLQGGNTDTQYF
-	-	13	TRBV7-9	TRBJ1-2	TGTGCCAGCAGCTTAACTGGGTTCTATGGCTACACCTTC	CASSLTGFYGYTF
-	TRBD1	13	TRBV19	TRBJ2-7	TGTGCCAAAACCGGGACAGGGGCCTACGAGCAGTACTTC	CAKTGTGAYEQYF
-	-	13	TRBV6-4	TRBJ2-2	TGTGCCAGCAGTGTTGAGGACACCGGGGAGCTGTTTTTT	CASSVEDTGELFF
-	TRBD1	15	TRBV6-5	TRBJ1-5	TGTGCCAGCAGCAGGGACAGGGGGCATCGGCAGCCCCAGCATTTT	CASSRDRGHRQPQHF
once	-	13	TRBV14	TRBJ1-5	TGTGCCAGCAGTAAAGATAGCAATCAGCCCCAGCATTTT	CASSKDSNQPQHF
-	-	16	TRBV7-2	TRBJ2-1	TGTGCCAGCAGCTTCCGAAACAGAGCTAATTACAATGAGCAGTTCTTC	CASSFRNRANYNEQFF
-	-	12	TRBV21-1	TRBJ2-7	TGTGCCAGCAGCAAAGGGGTGTACGAGCAGTACTTC	CASSKGVYEQYF
-	TRBD1	15	TRBV19	TRBJ1-2	TGTGCCAGTAGTATAGCCGCGACAGGGGCCGATGGCTACACCTTC	CASSIAATGADGYTF
-	TRBD1	14	TRBV9	TRBJ1-1	TGTGCCAGCAGCACCCGACAGGGGGCCACTGAAGCTTTCTTT	CASSTRQGATEAFF
-	-	15	TRBV15	TRBJ1-3	TGTGCCACCAGCAGAGCCCTCAGCTCTGGAAACACCATATATTTT	CATSRALSSGNTIYF
-	-	15	TRBV19	TRBJ2-7	TGTGCCAGTAGTAGGGCAGCCAGGACATCCTACGAGCAGTACTTC	CASSRAARTSYEQYF
-	-	13	TRBV6-1	TRBJ1-1	TGTGCCAGCAGTGAAGCGAGGGGCACTGAAGCTTTCTTT	CASSEARGTEAFF
-	-	13	TRBV4-1	TRBJ2-5	TGCGCCAGCAGCCGGTGGCAGGGAGAGACCCAGTACTTC	CASSRWQGETQYF
-	-	15	TRBV11-2	TRBJ1-6	TGTGCCAGCAGCTTAGCGCAGGTCGTGAGTTCACCCCTCCACTTT	CASSLAQVVSSPLHF
once	-	11	TRBV20-1	TRBJ1-5	TGCAGTGCTCGTGGGGGAGGTCCCCAGCATTTT	CSARGGGPQHF
-	TRBD2	15	TRBV5-1	TRBJ2-3	TGCGCCAGCAGCAAACTAGCGGGGGGTGCAGATACGCAGTATTTT	CASSKLAGGADTQYF
-	-	13	TRBV7-2	TRBJ2-1	TGTGCCAGCACCACAGGGAACTACAATGAGCAGTTCTTC	CASTTGNYNEQFF
-	-	16	TRBV6-2/TRBV6-3	TRBJ1-1	TGTGCCAGCAGTTACTCGAATTGGTGGGGGAACACTGAAGCTTTCTTT	CASSYSNWWGNTEAFF
-	-	14	TRBV27	TRBJ2-4	TGTGCCAGCAGTTTAGGGTATCCAGGAAACATTCAGTACTTC	CASSLGYPGNIQYF
-	-	13	TRBV12-3/TRBV12-4	TRBJ1-5	TGTGCCAGCAGTTCCTCTAAGGGGCAGCCCCAGCATTTT	CASSSSKGQPQHF
-	TRBD1	14	TRBV19	TRBJ1-2	TGTGCCAGTAGTACCCAGGGACAGCTTGGGGGCTACACCTTC	CASSTQGQLGGYTF
-	-	16	TRBV6-6	TRBJ2-2	TGTGCCAGCAGTTACACCGGGGGTTCGAACACCGGGGAGCTGTTTTTT	CASSYTGGSNTGELFF
-	-	13	TRBV4-3	TRBJ1-5	TGCGCCAGCAGTCCTTCCAGGGATCAGCCCCAGCATTTT	CASSPSRDQPQHF
once	-	13	TRBV29-1	TRBJ1-2	TGCAGCGTTGACCGTCAGATAAACTATGGCTACACCTTC	CSVDRQINYGYTF
-	-	14	TRBV6-1	TRBJ2-7	TGTGCCAGCAGTGAAGGAGGTTGGGTCTACGAGCAGTACTTC	CASSEGGWVYEQYF
-	-	14	TRBV18	TRBJ2-1	TGTGCCAGCTCACCCCAGGGCTCCTACAATGAGCAGTTCTTC	CASSPQGSYNEQFF
-	TRBD1	15	TRBV6-2/TRBV6-3	TRBJ1-5	TGTGCCAGCAGTTACTGGGGACAGCTCAATCAGCCCCAGCATTTT	CASSYWGQLNQPQHF
-	-	14	TRBV19	TRBJ1-3	TGTGCCAGTAGTATTGGGACCTCTGGAAACACCATATATTTT	CASSIGTSGNTIYF
-	-	13	TRBV2	TRBJ1-2	TGTGCCAGCAGTGGTGGATTTAACTATGGCTACACCTTC	CASSGGFNYGYTF
-	-	16	TRBV5-1	TRBJ2-5	TGCGCCAGCAGCTTGGGGGTGGGCACTTCTCAAGAGACCCAGTACTTC	CASSLGVGTSQETQYF
-	-	11	TRBV7-6	TRBJ2-5	TGTGCCAGCGGCATCGGAGAGACCCAGTACTTC	CASGIGETQYF
-	-	15	TRBV10-3	TRBJ2-1	TGTGCCATCAGTGACCTGGACGGAGGGAGGAATGAGCAGTTCTTC	CAISDLDGGRNEQFF
-	-	17	TRBV7-2	TRBJ2-3	TGTGCCAGCAGCCCCCGCCCATTGGGAGTACTCACAGATACGCAGTATTTT	CASSPRPLGVLTDTQYF
few	TRBD1	13	TRBV19	TRBJ1-1	TGTGCCAGTAGTACCTCGACAGGGACTGAAGCTTTCTTT	CASSTSTGTEAFF
once	-	14	TRBV9	TRBJ1-3	TGTGCCAGCAGCTACCGTTCTTCTGGAAACACCATATATTTT	CASSYRSSGNTIYF
-	-	17	TRBV6-2/TRBV6-3	TRBJ2-1	TGTGCCAGCAGTTACTCCTCCGTTGGCAGGAGGGGGAATGAGCAGTTCTTC	CASSYSSVGRRGNEQFF